This T cell receptor beta chain stems from a study of blood T cell repertoires in COVID-19. Clinical history as reported by participants underpinned cohort assignment. Original analysis: It was from reference gene primer amplification that nucleated cell counts were estimated. Sequenced by immunoSEQ multiplex PCR; TCRdb stores in-frame clones only, minus some. V, J and clone size are taken as reported in that table, and D and trimming were inferred from the DNA itself. The sample lists 200,000 to 300,000 clones, around 88% seen once, with about 3.3% in the top ten. Notes on this clone: Germline is not matched at one junction end, which may reflect a read error.

The CDR3 has 14 amino acids. CDR1 is SGHTS and CDR2 is YDEGEE in the germline V gene. The specimen was PBMCs or T cells enriched from blood (not recorded which). The chain joins TRBV5-8 to TRBJ2-6; 9 nucleotides match TRBD1. The clonotype comes from a woman between 35 and 50 years old with acute COVID-19. The CDR3 nucleotides are TGTGCCAGCAGACCAGACAGGGGGGTCAACGTCCTGACTTTC. This encodes CASRPDRGVNVLTF.